The rows below give T cell receptor beta chains drawn from one sample of a study of blood T cell repertoires in COVID-19. Method: immunoSEQ multiplex PCR; TCRdb's copy keeps in-frame clones and lacks some. The data contain over 200,000 clones, roughly nine tenths of them seen just once; the ten biggest clones take up approximately 3.3%. Sequencing input: PBMCs or T cells enriched from blood (not recorded which). Receptors were obtained from a woman aged 45-65 years in a cohort exposed to, infected with or recovered from COVID-19 (not recorded which). Each CDR3 is given with its conserved first and last residue. A D gene is named only where the DNA matches it firmly. A clone size is listed for some rows: how often the clone was seen (once, few, many), or a class if it is expanded.

V gene: TRBV24-1; J gene: TRBJ1-2; D gene: TRBD1; clone size: .; CDR3 DNA: TGTGCCACCAGTGACACAGGGACAGGGTACTATTCTGGCTACACCTTC; CDR3 protein: CATSDTGTGYYSGYTF
V gene: TRBV3-1/TRBV3-2; J gene: TRBJ2-5; D gene: TRBD2; clone size: .; CDR3 DNA: TGTGCCAGCAGCCAGAACAACCGGACAGGAGGCGGGGGGGCCTCGGAGACCCAGTACTTC; CDR3 protein: CASSQNNRTGGGGASETQYF
V gene: TRBV3-1/TRBV3-2; J gene: TRBJ2-2; D gene: TRBD2; clone size: .; CDR3 DNA: TGTGCCAGCAGCCCTCCAGCGGGGTATTCCGGGGAGCTGTTTTTT; CDR3 protein: CASSPPAGYSGELFF
V gene: TRBV5-1; J gene: TRBJ2-1; D gene: TRBD2; clone size: .; CDR3 DNA: TGCGCCAGCAGCTTTTACCAGCGGGGGGCCAGGGATGAGCAGTTCTTC; CDR3 protein: CASSFYQRGARDEQFF
V gene: TRBV7-2; J gene: TRBJ1-5; D gene: .; clone size: .; CDR3 DNA: TGTGCCAGCAGCCCGATTGGGGGCGCAGGTGTTGAGCCCCAGCATTTT; CDR3 protein: CASSPIGGAGVEPQHF
V gene: TRBV28; J gene: TRBJ1-6; D gene: .; clone size: once; CDR3 DNA: TGTGCCAGCAGTTTAGTTGGGGGGGGTCTTGGTAATTCACCCCTCCACTTT; CDR3 protein: CASSLVGGGLGNSPLHF
V gene: TRBV18; J gene: TRBJ2-5; D gene: .; clone size: .; CDR3 DNA: TGTGCCACGCAACGGGGTTCTTTGGAGACCCAGTACTTC; CDR3 protein: CATQRGSLETQYF
V gene: TRBV6-2/TRBV6-3; J gene: TRBJ1-1; D gene: .; clone size: .; CDR3 DNA: TGTGCCAGCAGTTACCTCGGGAACACTGAAGCTTTCTTT; CDR3 protein: CASSYLGNTEAFF
V gene: TRBV9; J gene: TRBJ2-2; D gene: .; clone size: .; CDR3 DNA: TGTGCCAGCAGCGTAGTGGGCAGGGGGAACACCGGGGAGCTGTTTTTT; CDR3 protein: CASSVVGRGNTGELFF
V gene: TRBV5-1; J gene: TRBJ2-7; D gene: TRBD2; clone size: .; CDR3 DNA: TGCGCCAGCAGCTTACGGACTAGCGGTCCTGGCGAGCAGTACTTC; CDR3 protein: CASSLRTSGPGEQYF
V gene: TRBV16; J gene: TRBJ1-5; D gene: TRBD1; clone size: .; CDR3 DNA: TGTGCCAGCAGCCATACAGGACAGGCGCGGCGTCAGCCCCAGCATTTT; CDR3 protein: CASSHTGQARRQPQHF
V gene: TRBV4-1; J gene: TRBJ2-5; D gene: TRBD2; clone size: once; CDR3 DNA: TGCGCCAGCAGCCCAGGTCGAACGGTCAGCGGGGGGGAGACCCAGTACTTC; CDR3 protein: CASSPGRTVSGGETQYF
V gene: TRBV3-1/TRBV3-2; J gene: TRBJ1-5; D gene: .; clone size: .; CDR3 DNA: TGTGCCAGCAGCCAAGGCCTCGGGGGGGGTTATCAGCCCCAGCATTTT; CDR3 protein: CASSQGLGGGYQPQHF
V gene: TRBV19; J gene: TRBJ2-4; D gene: .; clone size: .; CDR3 DNA: TGTGCCAGTAGTATGGTGAGAGCCAATATCAAAAACATTCAGTACTTC; CDR3 protein: CASSMVRANIKNIQYF
V gene: TRBV7-2; J gene: TRBJ1-2; D gene: .; clone size: .; CDR3 DNA: TGTGCCAGCAGCTTCCCCCCTCAGACTGGTGACTATGGCTACACCTTC; CDR3 protein: CASSFPPQTGDYGYTF
V gene: TRBV19; J gene: TRBJ2-2; D gene: .; clone size: .; CDR3 DNA: TGTGCCAGTAGTATCCTCCGGGAAACGGAGCTGTTTTTT; CDR3 protein: CASSILRETELFF
V gene: TRBV2; J gene: TRBJ2-1; D gene: .; clone size: .; CDR3 DNA: TGTGCCAGCAGGGAAATGGGGGGAAGTGAGCAGTTCTTC; CDR3 protein: CASREMGGSEQFF
V gene: TRBV2; J gene: TRBJ2-5; D gene: TRBD2; clone size: .; CDR3 DNA: TGTGCCAGCAGAGAAGCGGGGGGTAGACAAGAGACCCAGTACTTC; CDR3 protein: CASREAGGRQETQYF
V gene: TRBV28; J gene: TRBJ1-6; D gene: .; clone size: .; CDR3 DNA: TGTGCCAGCAGTTTCATGGACATCCTCAATTCACCCCTCCACTTT; CDR3 protein: CASSFMDILNSPLHF
V gene: TRBV6-5; J gene: TRBJ2-7; D gene: .; clone size: once; CDR3 DNA: TGTGCCAGCAGCCGACAGACGGCTACCGCCTACGAGCAGTACTTC; CDR3 protein: CASSRQTATAYEQYF
V gene: TRBV7-7; J gene: TRBJ2-1; D gene: .; clone size: .; CDR3 DNA: TGTGCTAGCAGCTCCGCCCCAGGCAATGAGCAGTTCTTC; CDR3 protein: CASSSAPGNEQFF
V gene: TRBV10-3; J gene: TRBJ2-7; D gene: TRBD1; clone size: .; CDR3 DNA: TGTGCCATCAGTGACCCCGGGACAGGGATTACGAGGCAGTACTTC; CDR3 protein: CAISDPGTGITRQYF
V gene: TRBV27; J gene: TRBJ1-4; D gene: .; clone size: .; CDR3 DNA: TGTGCCAGCAGTACTCACGGGGGTTCGTTAGGGCTGTTTTTT; CDR3 protein: CASSTHGGSLGLFF
V gene: TRBV5-8; J gene: TRBJ2-1; D gene: .; clone size: .; CDR3 DNA: TGTGCCAGCAGCTTGGGACAGATCAATGAGCAGTTCTTC; CDR3 protein: CASSLGQINEQFF
V gene: TRBV28; J gene: TRBJ2-7; D gene: .; clone size: .; CDR3 DNA: TGTGCCAGCAGTTTATCTAGCCTCTACGAGCAGTACTTC; CDR3 protein: CASSLSSLYEQYF
V gene: TRBV9; J gene: TRBJ2-1; D gene: TRBD1; clone size: .; CDR3 DNA: TGTGCCAGCAGCGTCCCGGCCGGGACAGGGGACAATGAGCAGTTCTTC; CDR3 protein: CASSVPAGTGDNEQFF
V gene: TRBV7-2; J gene: TRBJ1-6; D gene: TRBD1; clone size: .; CDR3 DNA: TGTGCCAGCAGCTTAGACAGGGGAGCAACACGCCCCCTCCACTTT; CDR3 protein: CASSLDRGATRPLHF
V gene: TRBV20-1; J gene: TRBJ1-5; D gene: TRBD1; clone size: .; CDR3 DNA: TGCAGTGCTAGTGGGCAGGGGGTGATTCAGCCCCAGCATTTT; CDR3 protein: CSASGQGVIQPQHF
V gene: TRBV3-1/TRBV3-2; J gene: TRBJ1-2; D gene: .; clone size: .; CDR3 DNA: TGTGCCAGCAGCCAAGTTCGGGGAGGCTATGGCTACACCTTC; CDR3 protein: CASSQVRGGYGYTF
V gene: TRBV25-1; J gene: TRBJ1-4; D gene: .; clone size: .; CDR3 DNA: TGTGCCAGCAGTGAATATGCAGGGTTATATGAAAAACTGTTTTTT; CDR3 protein: CASSEYAGLYEKLFF
V gene: TRBV7-9; J gene: TRBJ1-5; D gene: .; clone size: .; CDR3 DNA: TGTGCCAGCAGCCCGGACACGCTCAATCAGCCCCAGCATTTT; CDR3 protein: CASSPDTLNQPQHF
V gene: TRBV7-6; J gene: TRBJ2-5; D gene: TRBD1; clone size: .; CDR3 DNA: TGTGCCAGCAGCTTAGGGACAGGGGCGATCCAAGAGACCCAGTACTTC; CDR3 protein: CASSLGTGAIQETQYF
V gene: TRBV10-3; J gene: TRBJ2-1; D gene: .; clone size: .; CDR3 DNA: TGTGCCATCACCCAGGGGGGTGCCTACAATGAGCAGTTCTTC; CDR3 protein: CAITQGGAYNEQFF